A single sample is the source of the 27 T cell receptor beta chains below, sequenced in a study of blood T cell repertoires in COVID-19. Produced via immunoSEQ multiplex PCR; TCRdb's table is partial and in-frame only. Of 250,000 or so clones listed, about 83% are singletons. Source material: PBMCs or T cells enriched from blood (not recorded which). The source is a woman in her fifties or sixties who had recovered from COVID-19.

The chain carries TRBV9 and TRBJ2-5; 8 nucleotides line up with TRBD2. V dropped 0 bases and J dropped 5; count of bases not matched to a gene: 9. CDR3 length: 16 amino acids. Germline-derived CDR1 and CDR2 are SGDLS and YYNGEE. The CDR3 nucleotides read TGTGCCAGCAGCGTAGCTATTAGCGGGGATGGGGAGACCCAGTACTTC. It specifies CASSVAISGDGETQYF.

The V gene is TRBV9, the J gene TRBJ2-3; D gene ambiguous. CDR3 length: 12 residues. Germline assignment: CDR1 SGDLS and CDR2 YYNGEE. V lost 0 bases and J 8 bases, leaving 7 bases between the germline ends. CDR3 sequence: CASSVDYGTQYF. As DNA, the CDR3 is TGTGCCAGCAGCGTAGACTATGGTACGCAGTATTTT.

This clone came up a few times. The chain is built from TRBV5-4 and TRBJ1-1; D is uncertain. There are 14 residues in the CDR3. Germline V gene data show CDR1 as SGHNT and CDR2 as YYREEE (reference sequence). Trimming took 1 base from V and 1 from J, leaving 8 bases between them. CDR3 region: CASSLRRPNTEAFF. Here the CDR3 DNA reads TGTGCCAGCAGCTTGAGGAGACCGAACACTGAAGCTTTCTTT.

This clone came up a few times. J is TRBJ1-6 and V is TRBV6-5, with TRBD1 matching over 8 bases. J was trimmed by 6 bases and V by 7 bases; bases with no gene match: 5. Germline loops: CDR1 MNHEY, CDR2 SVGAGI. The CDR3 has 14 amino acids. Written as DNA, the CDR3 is TGTGCCAGCAACACAGGGGGGCGTAATTCACCCCTCCACTTT. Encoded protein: CASNTGGRNSPLHF.

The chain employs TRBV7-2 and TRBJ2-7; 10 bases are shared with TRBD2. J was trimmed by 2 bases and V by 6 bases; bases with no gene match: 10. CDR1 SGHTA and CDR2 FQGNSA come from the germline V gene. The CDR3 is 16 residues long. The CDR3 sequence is CASRGRTSGTTYEQYF. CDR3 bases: TGTGCCAGCAGGGGGAGAACTAGCGGGACCACCTACGAGCAGTACTTC.

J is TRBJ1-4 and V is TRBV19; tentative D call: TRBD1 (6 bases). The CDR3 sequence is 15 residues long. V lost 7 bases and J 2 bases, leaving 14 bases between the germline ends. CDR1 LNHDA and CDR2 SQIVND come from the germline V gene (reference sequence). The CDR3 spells CASTLNRATNEKLFF. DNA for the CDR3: TGTGCCAGTACCCTCAACAGGGCGACTAATGAAAAACTGTTTTTT.

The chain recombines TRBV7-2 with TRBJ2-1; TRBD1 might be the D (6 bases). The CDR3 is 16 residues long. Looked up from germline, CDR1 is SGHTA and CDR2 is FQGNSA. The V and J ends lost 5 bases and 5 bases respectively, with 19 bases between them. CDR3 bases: TGTGCCAGCAGCCTACGACAGGCTGCGCTAGACAATGAGCAGTTCTTC. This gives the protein CASSLRQAALDNEQFF.

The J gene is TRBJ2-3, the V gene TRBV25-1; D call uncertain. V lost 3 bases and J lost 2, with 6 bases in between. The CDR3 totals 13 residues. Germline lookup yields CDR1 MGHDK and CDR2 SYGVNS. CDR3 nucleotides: TGTGCCAGCAGTGAGGGCCCCACAGATACGCAGTATTTT. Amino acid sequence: CASSEGPTDTQYF.

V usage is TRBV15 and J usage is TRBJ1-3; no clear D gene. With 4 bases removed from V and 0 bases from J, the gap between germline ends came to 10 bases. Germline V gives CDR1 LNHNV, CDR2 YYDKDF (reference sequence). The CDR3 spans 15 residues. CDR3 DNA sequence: TGTGCCACCAGCAAAAGCGGCTCCTCTGGAAACACCATATATTTT. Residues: CATSKSGSSGNTIYF.

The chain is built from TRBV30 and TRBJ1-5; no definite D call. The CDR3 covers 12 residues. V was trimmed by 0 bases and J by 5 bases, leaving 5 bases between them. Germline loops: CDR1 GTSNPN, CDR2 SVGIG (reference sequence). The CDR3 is CAWSVPDQPQHF. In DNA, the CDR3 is TGTGCCTGGAGTGTTCCTGATCAGCCCCAGCATTTT.

CDR3 loop: CASSQMAGNEKLFF. As DNA, the CDR3 is TGTGCCAGCAGCCAAATGGCTGGTAATGAAAAACTGTTTTTT. The chain combines TRBV3-1 (or the pseudogene TRBV3-2) with TRBJ1-4; no definite D call. Trimming removed 2 bases at V and 4 bases at J, with 8 bases between. Germline CDR1 reads LGHDT; CDR2 reads YNNKEL (reference sequence). The CDR3 covers 14 residues.

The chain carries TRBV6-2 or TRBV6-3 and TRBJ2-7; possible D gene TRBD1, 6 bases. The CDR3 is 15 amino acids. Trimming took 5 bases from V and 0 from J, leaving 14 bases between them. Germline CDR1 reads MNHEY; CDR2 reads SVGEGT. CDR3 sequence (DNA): TGTGCCAGCAGTCACCCCTGGGACACCTCCTACGAGCAGTACTTC. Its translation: CASSHPWDTSYEQYF.

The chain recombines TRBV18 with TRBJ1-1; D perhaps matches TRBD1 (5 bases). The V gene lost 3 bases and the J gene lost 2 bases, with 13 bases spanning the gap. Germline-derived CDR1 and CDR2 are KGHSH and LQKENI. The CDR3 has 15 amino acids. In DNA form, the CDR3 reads TGTGCCAGCTCACCTTTCGGGGGAGGAAACACTGAAGCTTTCTTT. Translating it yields CASSPFGGGNTEAFF.

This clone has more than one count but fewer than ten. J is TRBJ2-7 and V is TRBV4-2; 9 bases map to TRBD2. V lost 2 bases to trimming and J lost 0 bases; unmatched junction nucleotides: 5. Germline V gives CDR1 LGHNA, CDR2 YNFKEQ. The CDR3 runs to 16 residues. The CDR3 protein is CASSQYSGRSSYEQYF. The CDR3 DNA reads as TGTGCCAGCAGCCAATACAGCGGGAGGAGCTCCTACGAGCAGTACTTC.

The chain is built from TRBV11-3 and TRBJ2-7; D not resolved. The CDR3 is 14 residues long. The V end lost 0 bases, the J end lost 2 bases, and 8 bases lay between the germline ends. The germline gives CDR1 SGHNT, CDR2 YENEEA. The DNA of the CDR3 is TGTGCCAGCAGCTTAGAGGCAGGTACCTACGAGCAGTACTTC. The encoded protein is CASSLEAGTYEQYF.

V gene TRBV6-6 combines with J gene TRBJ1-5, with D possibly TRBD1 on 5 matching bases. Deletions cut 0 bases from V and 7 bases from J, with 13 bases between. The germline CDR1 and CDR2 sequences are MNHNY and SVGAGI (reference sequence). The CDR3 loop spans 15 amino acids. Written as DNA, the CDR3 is TGTGCCAGCAGTTACTCGGCTGGGGGGAAACAGCCCCAGCATTTT. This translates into CASSYSAGGKQPQHF.

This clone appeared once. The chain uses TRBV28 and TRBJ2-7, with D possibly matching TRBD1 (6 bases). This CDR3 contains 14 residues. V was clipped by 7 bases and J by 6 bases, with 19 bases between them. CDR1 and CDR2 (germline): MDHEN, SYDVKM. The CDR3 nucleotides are TGTGCCAGCACTACAATGGACAGAACTGGCGAGCAGTACTTC. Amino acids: CASTTMDRTGEQYF.

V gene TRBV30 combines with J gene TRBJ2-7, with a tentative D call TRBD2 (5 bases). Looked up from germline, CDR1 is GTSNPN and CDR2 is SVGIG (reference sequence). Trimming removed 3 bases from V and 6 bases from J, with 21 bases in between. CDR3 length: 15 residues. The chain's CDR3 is CAWSGLLRVTGEQYF. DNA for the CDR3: TGTGCCTGGAGCGGACTCCTCCGGGTTACGGGCGAGCAGTACTTC. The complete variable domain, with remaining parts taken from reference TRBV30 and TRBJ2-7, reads SQTIHQWPATLVQPVGSPLSLECTVEGTSNPNLYWYRQAAGRGLQLLFYSVGIGQISSEVPQNLSASRPQDRQFILSSKKLLLSDSGFYLCAWSGLLRVTGEQYFGPGTRLTVT.

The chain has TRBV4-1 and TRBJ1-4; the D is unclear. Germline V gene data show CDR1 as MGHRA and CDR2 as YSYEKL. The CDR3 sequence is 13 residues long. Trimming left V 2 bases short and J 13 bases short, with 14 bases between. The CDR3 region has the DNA TGCGCCAGCAGCCAAATGCCGACCGGCGGACTGTTTTTT. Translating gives CASSQMPTGGLFF.

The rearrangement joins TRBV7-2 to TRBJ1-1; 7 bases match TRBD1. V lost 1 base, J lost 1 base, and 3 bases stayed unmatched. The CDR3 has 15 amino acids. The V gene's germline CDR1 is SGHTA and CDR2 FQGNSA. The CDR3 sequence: CASSLGRTGNTEAFF. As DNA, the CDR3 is TGTGCCAGCAGCTTAGGGAGGACAGGGAACACTGAAGCTTTCTTT.

The CDR3 coding sequence is TGTGCCAGCAGCCCGGCGGGCTACCGAGGGGGTGCGAACACCGGGGAGCTGTTTTTT. Protein: CASSPAGYRGGANTGELFF. The chain combines TRBV5-4 with TRBJ2-2; maybe TRBD1 (6 bases). In germline, CDR1 is SGHNT, CDR2 YYREEE (reference sequence). Trimming took off 4 bases at V and 0 bases at J, with 22 bases between the two ends. CDR3 length equals 19 residues.

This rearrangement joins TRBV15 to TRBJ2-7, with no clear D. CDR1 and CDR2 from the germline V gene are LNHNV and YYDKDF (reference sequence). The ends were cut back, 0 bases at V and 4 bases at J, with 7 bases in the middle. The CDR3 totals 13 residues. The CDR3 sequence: CATSRDSRYEQYF. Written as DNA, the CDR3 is TGTGCCACCAGCAGAGATAGTCGATACGAGCAGTACTTC.

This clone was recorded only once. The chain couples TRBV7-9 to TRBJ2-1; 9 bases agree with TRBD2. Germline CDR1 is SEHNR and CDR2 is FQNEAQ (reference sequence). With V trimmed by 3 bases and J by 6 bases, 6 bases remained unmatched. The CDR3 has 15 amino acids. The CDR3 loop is CASSLAGGASNEQFF. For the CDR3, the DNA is TGTGCCAGCAGCTTGGCGGGGGGGGCCAGCAATGAGCAGTTCTTC.

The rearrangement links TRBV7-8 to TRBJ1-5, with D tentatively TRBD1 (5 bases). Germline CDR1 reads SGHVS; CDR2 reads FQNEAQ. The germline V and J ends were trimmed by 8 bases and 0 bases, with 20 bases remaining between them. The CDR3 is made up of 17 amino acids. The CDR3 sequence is CASSPGGWYGSNQPQHF. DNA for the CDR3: TGTGCCAGCTCCCCCGGGGGGTGGTACGGTAGCAATCAGCCCCAGCATTTT.

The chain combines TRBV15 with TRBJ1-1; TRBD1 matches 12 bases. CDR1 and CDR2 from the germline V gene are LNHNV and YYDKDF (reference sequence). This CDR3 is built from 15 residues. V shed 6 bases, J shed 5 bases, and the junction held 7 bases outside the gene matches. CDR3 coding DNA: TGTGCCACCAGTCCTGGGACAGGGGGCCAGACTGAAGCTTTCTTT. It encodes CATSPGTGGQTEAFF.

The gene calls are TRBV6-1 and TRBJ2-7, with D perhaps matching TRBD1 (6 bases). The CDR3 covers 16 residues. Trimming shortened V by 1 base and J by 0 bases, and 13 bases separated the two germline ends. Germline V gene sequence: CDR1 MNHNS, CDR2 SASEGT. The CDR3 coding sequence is TGTGCCAGCAGTGAAGTGGGGGCAGGGGCCTCCTACGAGCAGTACTTC. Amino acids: CASSEVGAGASYEQYF.

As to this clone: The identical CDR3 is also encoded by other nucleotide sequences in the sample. The CDR3 DNA reads as TGCAGCGTCTCCGGGAACACTGAAGCTTTCTTT. Translation gives CSVSGNTEAFF. J is TRBJ1-1 and V is TRBV29-1; D ambiguous. The CDR3 loop spans 11 amino acids. Germline V gene data show CDR1 as SQVTM and CDR2 as ANQGSEA. V was trimmed by 6 bases and J by 1 base, leaving 6 bases between them. Based on the CDR3 plus reference TRBV29-1 and TRBJ1-1, the full variable domain is SAVISQKPSRDICQRGTSLTIQCQVDSQVTMMFWYRQQPGQSLTLIATANQGSEATYESGFVIDKFPISRPNLTFSTLTVSNMSPEDSSIYLCSVSGNTEAFFGQGTRLTVV.